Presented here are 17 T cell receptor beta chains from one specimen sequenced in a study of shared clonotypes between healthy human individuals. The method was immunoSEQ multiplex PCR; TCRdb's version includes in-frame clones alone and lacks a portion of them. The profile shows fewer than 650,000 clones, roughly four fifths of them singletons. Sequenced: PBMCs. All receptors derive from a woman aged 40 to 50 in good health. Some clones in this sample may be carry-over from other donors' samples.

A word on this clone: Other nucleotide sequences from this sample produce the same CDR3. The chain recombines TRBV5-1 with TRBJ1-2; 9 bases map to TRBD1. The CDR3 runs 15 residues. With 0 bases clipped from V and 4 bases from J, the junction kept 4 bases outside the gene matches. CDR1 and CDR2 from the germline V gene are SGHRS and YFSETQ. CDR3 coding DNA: TGCGCCAGCAGCTTGGAGGGACAGGGAGGCTATGGCTACACCTTC. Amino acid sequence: CASSLEGQGGYGYTF.

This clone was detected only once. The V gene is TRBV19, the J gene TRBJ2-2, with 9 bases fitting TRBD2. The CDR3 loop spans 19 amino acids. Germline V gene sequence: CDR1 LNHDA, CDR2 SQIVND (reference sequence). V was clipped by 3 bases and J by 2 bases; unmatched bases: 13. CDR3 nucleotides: TGTGCCAGTAGTATGGATAGGAGGGCCGGGACTAGCAACACCGGGGAGCTGTTTTTT. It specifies CASSMDRRAGTSNTGELFF.

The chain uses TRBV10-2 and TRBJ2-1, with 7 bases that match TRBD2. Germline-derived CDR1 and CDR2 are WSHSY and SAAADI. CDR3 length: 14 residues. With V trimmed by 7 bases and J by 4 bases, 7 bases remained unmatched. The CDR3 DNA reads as TGCGCCAGCACTTGGGCGGGAGCATACAATGAGCAGTTCTTC. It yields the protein CASTWAGAYNEQFF.

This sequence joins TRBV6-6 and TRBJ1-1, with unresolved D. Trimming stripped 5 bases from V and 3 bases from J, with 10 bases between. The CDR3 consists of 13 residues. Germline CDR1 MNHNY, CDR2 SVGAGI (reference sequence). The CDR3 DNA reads TGTGCCAGCAGTCGCCGACCGGACACTGAAGCTTTCTTT. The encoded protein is CASSRRPDTEAFF.

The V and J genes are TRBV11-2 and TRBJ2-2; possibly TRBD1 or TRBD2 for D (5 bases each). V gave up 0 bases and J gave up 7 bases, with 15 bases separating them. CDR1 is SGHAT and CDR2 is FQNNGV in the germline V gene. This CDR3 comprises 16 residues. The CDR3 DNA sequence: TGTGCCAGCAGCTTAGATTGGGGGAATAGGAACGGGGAGCTGTTTTTT. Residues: CASSLDWGNRNGELFF. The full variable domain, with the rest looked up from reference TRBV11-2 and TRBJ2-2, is EAGVAQSPRYKIIEKRQSVAFWCNPISGHATLYWYQQILGQGPKLLIQFQNNGVVDDSQLPKDRFSAERLKGVDSTLKIQPAKLEDSAVYLCASSLDWGNRNGELFFGEGSRLTVL.

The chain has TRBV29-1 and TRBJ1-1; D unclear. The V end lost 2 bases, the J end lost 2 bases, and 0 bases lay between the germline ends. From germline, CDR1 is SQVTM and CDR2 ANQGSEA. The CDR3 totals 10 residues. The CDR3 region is CSVENTEAFF. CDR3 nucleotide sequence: TGCAGCGTTGAAAACACTGAAGCTTTCTTT.

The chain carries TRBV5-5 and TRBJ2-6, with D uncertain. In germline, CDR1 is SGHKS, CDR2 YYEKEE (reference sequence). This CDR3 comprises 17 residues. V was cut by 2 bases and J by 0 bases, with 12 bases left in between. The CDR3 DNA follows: TGTGCCAGCAGCTTCCAACCTACAGACTCTGGGGCCAACGTCCTGACTTTC. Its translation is CASSFQPTDSGANVLTF.

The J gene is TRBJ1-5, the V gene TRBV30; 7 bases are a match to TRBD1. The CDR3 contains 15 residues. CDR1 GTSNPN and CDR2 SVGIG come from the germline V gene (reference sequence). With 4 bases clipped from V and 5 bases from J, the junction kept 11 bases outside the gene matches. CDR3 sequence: CAWTEQGKGDQPQHF. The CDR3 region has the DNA TGTGCCTGGACCGAACAGGGGAAGGGGGATCAGCCCCAGCATTTT.

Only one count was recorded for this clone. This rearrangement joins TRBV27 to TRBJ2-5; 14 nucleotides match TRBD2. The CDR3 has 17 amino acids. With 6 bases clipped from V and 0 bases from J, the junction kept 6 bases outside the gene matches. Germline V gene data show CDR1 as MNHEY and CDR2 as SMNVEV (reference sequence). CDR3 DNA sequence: TGTGCCAGCAGGGGACTAGCGGGAGACTCTAACCAAGAGACCCAGTACTTC. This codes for CASRGLAGDSNQETQYF.

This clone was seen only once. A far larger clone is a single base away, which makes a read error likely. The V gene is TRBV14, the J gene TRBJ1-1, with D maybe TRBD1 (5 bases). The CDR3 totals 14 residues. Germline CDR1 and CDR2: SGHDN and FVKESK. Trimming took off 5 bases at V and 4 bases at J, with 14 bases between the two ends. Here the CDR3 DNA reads TGTGCCAGCAGCAACGGGGCCGAAAGCACTGAAGCTTTCTTT. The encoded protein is CASSNGAESTEAFF.

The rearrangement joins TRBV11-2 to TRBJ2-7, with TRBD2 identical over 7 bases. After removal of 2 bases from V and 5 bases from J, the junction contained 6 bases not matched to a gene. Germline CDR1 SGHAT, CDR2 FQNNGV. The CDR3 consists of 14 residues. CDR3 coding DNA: TGTGCCAGCAGCTTACTGCGGGAGCCTGACGAGCAGTACTTC. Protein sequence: CASSLLREPDEQYF.

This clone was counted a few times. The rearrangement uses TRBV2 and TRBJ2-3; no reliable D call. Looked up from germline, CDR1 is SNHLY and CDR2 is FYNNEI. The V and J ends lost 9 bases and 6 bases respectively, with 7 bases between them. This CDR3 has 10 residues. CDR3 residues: CASPSDTQYF. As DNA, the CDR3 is TGTGCCAGTCCCTCCGATACGCAGTATTTT.

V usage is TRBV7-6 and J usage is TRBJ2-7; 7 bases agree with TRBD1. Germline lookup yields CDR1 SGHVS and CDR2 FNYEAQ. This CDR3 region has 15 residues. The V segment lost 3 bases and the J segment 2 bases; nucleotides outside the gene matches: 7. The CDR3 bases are TGTGCCAGCAGCTTTAGACAGGGACAAACCTACGAGCAGTACTTC. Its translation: CASSFRQGQTYEQYF.

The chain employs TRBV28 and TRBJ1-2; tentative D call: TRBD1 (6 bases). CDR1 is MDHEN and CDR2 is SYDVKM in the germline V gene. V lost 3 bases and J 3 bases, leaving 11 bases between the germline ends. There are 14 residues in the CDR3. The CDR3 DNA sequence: TGTGCCAGCAGTTTTCCCGGGGGGCACTATGGCTACACCTTC. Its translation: CASSFPGGHYGYTF.

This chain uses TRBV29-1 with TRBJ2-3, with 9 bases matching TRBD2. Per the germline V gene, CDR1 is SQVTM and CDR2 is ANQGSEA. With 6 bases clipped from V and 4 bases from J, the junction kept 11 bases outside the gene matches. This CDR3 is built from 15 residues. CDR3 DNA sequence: TGCAGCGTGGCGGGAGGGCCGGGGGTTGCAGATACGCAGTATTTT. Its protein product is CSVAGGPGVADTQYF.

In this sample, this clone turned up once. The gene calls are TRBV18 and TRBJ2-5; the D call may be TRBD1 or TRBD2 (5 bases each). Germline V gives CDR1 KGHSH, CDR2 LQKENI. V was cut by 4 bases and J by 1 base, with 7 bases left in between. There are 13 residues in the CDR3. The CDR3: CASSLGTQETQYF. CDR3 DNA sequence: TGTGCCAGCTCACTAGGGACCCAAGAGACCCAGTACTTC.

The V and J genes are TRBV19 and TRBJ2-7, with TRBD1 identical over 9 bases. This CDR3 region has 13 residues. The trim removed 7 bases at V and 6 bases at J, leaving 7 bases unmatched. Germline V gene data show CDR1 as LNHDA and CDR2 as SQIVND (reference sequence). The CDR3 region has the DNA TGTGCCAGTAATGGACAGGGGTTGGGCGAGCAGTACTTC. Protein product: CASNGQGLGEQYF. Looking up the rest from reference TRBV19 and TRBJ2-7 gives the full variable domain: DGGITQSPKYLFRKEGQNVTLSCEQNLNHDAMYWYRQDPGQGLRLIYYSQIVNDFQKGDIAEGYSVSREKKESFPLTVTSAQKNPTAFYLCASNGQGLGEQYFGPGTRLTVT.